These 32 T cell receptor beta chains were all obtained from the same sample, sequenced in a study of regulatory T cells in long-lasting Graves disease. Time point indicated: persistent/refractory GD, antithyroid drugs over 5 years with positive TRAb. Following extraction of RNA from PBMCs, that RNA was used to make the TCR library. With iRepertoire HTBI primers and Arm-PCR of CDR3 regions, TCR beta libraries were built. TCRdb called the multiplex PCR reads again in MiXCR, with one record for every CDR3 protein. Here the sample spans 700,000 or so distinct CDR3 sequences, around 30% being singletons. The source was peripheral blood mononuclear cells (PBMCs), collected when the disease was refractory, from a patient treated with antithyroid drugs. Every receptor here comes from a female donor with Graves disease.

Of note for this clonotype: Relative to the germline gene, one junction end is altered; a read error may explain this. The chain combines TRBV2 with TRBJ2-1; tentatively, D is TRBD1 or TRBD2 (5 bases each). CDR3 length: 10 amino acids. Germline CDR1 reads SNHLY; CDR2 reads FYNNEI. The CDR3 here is CAGNGASLIF. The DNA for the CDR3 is TGTGCCGGTAACGGGGCCAGTTTAATCTTC. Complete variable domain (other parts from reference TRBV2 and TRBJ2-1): EPEVTQTPSHQVTQMGQEVILRCVPISNHLYFYWYRQILGQKVEFLVSFYNNEISEKSEIFDDQFSVERPDGSNFTLKIRSTKLEDSAMYFCAGNGASLIFGPGTRLTVL.

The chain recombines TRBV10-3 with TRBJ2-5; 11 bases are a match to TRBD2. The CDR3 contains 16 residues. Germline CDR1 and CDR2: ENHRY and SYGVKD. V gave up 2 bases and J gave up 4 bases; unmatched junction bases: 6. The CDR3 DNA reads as TGTGCCATCAGTGAGACGTCTAGCGGGAGGTCAGAGACCCAGTACTTC. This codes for CAISETSSGRSETQYF.

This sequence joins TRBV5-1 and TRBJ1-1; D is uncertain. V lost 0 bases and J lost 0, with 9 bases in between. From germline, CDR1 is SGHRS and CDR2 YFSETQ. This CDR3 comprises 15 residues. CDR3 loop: CASSLGVAMNTEAFF. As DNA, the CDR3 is TGCGCCAGCAGCTTGGGCGTAGCGATGAACACTGAAGCTTTCTTT.

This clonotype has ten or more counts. DNA of the CDR3: TGTGCCAGCAGTTGGATCGGTGGCACCGGGGAGCTGTTTTTT. Translating it yields CASSWIGGTGELFF. The chain couples TRBV12-3 or TRBV12-4 to TRBJ2-2; no clear D. The V and J ends lost 4 bases and 4 bases respectively, with 10 bases between them. The CDR3 contains 14 residues.

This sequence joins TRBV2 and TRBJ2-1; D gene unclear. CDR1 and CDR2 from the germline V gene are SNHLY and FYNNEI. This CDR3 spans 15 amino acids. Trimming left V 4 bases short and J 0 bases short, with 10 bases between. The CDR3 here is CASSVLLPSYNEQFF. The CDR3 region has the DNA TGTGCCAGCAGTGTTTTACTCCCCTCCTACAATGAGCAGTTCTTC.

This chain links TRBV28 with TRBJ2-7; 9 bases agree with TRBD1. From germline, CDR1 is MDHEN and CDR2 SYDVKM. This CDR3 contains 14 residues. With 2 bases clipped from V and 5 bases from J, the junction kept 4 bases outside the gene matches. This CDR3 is CASSLPGQGNEQYF. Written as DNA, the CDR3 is TGTGCCAGCAGTTTACCGGGACAGGGTAACGAGCAGTACTTC. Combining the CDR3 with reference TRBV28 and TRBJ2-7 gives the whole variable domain DVKVTQSSRYLVKRTGEKVFLECVQDMDHENMFWYRQDPGLGLRLIYFSYDVKMKEKGDIPEGYSVSREKKERFSLILESASTNQTSMYLCASSLPGQGNEQYFGPGTRLTVT.

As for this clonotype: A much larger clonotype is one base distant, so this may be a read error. The CDR3 coding sequence is TGTGCCAGCAGTTACTCGTGGGGGCGCACTGAAGCTTTCTTT. Protein product: CASSYSWGRTEAFF. The chain combines TRBV6-5 with TRBJ1-1, with TRBD1 as a possible D gene (6 bases). The germline V and J ends were trimmed by 0 bases and 4 bases, with 9 bases remaining between them. Germline CDR1 is MNHEY and CDR2 is SVGAGI. The CDR3 has 14 amino acids.

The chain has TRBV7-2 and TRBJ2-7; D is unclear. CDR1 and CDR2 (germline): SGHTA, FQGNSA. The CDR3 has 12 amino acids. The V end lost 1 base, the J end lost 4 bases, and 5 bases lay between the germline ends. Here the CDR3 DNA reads TGTGCCAGCAGCTTAGTGTTTTACGAGCAGTACTTC. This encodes CASSLVFYEQYF.

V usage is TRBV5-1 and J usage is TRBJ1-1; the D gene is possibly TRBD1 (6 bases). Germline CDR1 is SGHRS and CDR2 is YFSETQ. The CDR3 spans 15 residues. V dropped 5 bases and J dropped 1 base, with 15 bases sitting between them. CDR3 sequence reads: CASRLNGGQNTEAFF. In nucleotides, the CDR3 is TGCGCCAGCAGGCTTAACGGGGGCCAGAACACTGAAGCTTTCTTT. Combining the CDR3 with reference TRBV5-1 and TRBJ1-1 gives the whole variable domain KAGVTQTPRYLIKTRGQQVTLSCSPISGHRSVSWYQQTPGQGLQFLFEYFSETQRNKGNFPGRFSGRQFSNSRSEMNVSTLELGDSALYLCASRLNGGQNTEAFFGQGTRLTVV.

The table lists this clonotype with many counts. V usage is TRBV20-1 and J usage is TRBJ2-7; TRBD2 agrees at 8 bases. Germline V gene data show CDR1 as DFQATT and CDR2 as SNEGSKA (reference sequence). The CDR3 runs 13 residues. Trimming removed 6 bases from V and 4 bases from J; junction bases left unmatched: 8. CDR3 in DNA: TGCAGTGCCGACGCGGGGGGAGGATACGAGCAGTACTTC. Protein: CSADAGGGYEQYF.

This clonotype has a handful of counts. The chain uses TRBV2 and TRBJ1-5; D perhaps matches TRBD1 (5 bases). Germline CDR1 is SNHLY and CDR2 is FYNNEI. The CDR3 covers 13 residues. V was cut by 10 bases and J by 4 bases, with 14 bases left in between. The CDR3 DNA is TGTGCCATCAAACGGGCAGGGAATCAGCCCCAGCATTTT. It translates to CAIKRAGNQPQHF.

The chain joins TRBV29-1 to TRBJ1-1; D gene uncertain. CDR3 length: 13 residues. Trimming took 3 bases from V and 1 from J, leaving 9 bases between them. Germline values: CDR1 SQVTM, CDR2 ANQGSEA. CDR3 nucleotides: TGCAGCGTTGATGAAGGAAAGAACACTGAAGCTTTCTTT. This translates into CSVDEGKNTEAFF.

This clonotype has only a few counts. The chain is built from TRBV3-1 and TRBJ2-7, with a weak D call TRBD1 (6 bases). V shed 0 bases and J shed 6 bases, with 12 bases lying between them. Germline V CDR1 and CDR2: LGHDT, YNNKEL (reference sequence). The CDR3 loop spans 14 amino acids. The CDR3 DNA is TGTGCCAGCAGCCAAGATCCAGGGGTGGGCGAGCAGTACTTC. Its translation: CASSQDPGVGEQYF.

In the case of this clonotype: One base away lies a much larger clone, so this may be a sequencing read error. The CDR3 loop is CSARDQGETEAFF. The CDR3, as DNA: TGCAGTGCTAGAGATCAGGGGGAAACTGAAGCTTTCTTT. The rearrangement links TRBV20-1 to TRBJ1-1; 7 bases are a match to TRBD1. Losses at the gene ends were 0 bases for V and 5 bases for J; bases not matched to a gene: 3. CDR1 is DFQATT, CDR2 SNEGSKA, per germline (reference sequence). The CDR3 runs 13 residues.

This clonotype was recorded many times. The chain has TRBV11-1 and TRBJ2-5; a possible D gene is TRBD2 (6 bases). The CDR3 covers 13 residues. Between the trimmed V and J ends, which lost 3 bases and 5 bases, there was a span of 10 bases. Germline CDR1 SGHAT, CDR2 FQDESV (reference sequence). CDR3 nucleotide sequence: TGTGCCAGCAGCTTGCCGGGGGTCGAGACCCAGTACTTC. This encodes CASSLPGVETQYF. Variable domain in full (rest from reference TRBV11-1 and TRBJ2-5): EAEVAQSPRYKITEKSQAVAFWCDPISGHATLYWYRQILGQGPELLVQFQDESVVDDSQLPKDRFSAERLKGVDSTLKIQPAELGDSAMYLCASSLPGVETQYFGPGTRLLVL.

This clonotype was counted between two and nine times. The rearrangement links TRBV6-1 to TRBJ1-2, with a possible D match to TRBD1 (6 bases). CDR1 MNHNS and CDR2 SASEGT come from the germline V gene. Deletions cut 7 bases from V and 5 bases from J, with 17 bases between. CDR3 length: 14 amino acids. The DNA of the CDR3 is TGTGCCAGCACCGAGGGCTGGGGGCCTTATGGCTACACCTTC. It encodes CASTEGWGPYGYTF.

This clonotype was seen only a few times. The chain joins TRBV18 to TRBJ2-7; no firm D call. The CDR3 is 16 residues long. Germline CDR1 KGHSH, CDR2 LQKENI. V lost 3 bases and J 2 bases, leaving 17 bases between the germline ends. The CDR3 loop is CASSPSGLSRPYEQYF. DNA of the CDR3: TGTGCCAGCTCACCGTCGGGCCTGTCGAGGCCCTACGAGCAGTACTTC.

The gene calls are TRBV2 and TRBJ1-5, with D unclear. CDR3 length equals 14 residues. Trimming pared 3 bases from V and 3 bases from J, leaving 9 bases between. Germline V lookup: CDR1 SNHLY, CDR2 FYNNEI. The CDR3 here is CASSDRFYNQPQHF. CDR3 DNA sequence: TGTGCCAGCAGTGACAGGTTCTACAATCAGCCCCAGCATTTT. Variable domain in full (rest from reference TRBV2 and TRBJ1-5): EPEVTQTPSHQVTQMGQEVILRCVPISNHLYFYWYRQILGQKVEFLVSFYNNEISEKSEIFDDQFSVERPDGSNFTLKIRSTKLEDSAMYFCASSDRFYNQPQHFGDGTRLSIL.

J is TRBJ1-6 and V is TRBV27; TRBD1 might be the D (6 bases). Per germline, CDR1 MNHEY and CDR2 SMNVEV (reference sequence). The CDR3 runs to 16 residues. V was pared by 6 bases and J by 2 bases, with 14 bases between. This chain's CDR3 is CASRRTAFPYNSPLHF. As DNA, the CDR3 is TGTGCCAGCAGGCGGACAGCCTTTCCCTATAATTCACCCCTCCACTTT.

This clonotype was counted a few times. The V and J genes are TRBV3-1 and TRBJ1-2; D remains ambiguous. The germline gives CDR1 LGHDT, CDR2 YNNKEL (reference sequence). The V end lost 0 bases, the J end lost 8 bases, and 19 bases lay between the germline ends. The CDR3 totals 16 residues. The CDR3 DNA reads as TGTGCCAGCAGCCAAGAGGTGTCGGGCGCAGTAGCCGGCTACACCTTC. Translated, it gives CASSQEVSGAVAGYTF.

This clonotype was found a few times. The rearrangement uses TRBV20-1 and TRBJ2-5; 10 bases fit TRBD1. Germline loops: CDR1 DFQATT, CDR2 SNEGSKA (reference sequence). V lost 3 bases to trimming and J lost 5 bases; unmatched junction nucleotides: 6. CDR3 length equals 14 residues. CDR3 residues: CSARDRGRSETQYF. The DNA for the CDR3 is TGCAGTGCTAGGGACAGGGGGAGGTCGGAGACCCAGTACTTC.

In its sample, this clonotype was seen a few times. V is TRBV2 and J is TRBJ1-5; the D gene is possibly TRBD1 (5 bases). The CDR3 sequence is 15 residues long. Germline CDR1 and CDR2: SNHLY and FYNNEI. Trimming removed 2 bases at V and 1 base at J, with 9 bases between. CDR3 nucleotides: TGTGCCAGCAGTGAATGGGGGGGGAGCAATCAGCCCCAGCATTTT. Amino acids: CASSEWGGSNQPQHF.

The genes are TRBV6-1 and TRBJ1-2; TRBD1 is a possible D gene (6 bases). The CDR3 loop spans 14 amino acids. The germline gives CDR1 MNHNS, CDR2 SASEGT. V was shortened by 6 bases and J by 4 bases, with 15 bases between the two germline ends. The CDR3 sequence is CASREPGGGYGYTF. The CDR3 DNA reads TGTGCCAGCAGAGAGCCGGGAGGGGGCTATGGCTACACCTTC.

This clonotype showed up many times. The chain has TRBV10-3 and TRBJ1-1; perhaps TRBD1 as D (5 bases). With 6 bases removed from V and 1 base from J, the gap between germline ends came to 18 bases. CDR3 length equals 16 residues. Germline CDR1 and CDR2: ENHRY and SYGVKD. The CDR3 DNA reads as TGTGCCATCAGCGCTATGGAGGGTGGGACGAACACTGAAGCTTTCTTT. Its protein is CAISAMEGGTNTEAFF.

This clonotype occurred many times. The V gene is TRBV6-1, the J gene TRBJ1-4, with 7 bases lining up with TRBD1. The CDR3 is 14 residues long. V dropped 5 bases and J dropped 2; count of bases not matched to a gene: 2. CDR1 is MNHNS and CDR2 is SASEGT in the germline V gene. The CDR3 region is CASSLGQTNEKLFF. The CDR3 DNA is TGTGCCAGCAGTCTGGGACAGACTAATGAAAAACTGTTTTTT.

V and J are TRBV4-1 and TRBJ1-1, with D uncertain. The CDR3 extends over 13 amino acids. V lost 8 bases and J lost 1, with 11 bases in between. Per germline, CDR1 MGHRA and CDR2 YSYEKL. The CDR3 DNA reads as TGCGCCAGCGGACCGGCAAAGAACACTGAAGCTTTCTTT. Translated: CASGPAKNTEAFF.

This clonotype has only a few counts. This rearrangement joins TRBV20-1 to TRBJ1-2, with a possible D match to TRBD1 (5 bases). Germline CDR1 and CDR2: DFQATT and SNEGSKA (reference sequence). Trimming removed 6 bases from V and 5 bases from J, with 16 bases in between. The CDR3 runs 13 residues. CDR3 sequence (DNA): TGCAGTGCCTACTCACTTAGGGGATATGGCTACACCTTC. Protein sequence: CSAYSLRGYGYTF.

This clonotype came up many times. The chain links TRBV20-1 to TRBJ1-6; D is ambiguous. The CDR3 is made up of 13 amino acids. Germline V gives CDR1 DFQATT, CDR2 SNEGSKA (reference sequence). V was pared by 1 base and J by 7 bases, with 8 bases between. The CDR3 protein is CSARAGRNSPLHF. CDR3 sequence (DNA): TGCAGTGCTAGAGCTGGGAGGAATTCACCCCTCCACTTT.

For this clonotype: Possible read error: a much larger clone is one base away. DNA for the CDR3: TGTGCCAGCAGCTTACTTTCAACCGGGGGGCTGTTTTTT. Translating gives CASSLLSTGGLFF. The chain couples TRBV5-6 to TRBJ2-2; perhaps TRBD2 as D (6 bases). Germline CDR1 SGHDT, CDR2 YYEEEE. The CDR3 extends over 13 amino acids.

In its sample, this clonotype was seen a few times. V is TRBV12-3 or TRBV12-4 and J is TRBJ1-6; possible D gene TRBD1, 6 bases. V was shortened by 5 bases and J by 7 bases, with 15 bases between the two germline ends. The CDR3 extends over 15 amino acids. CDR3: CASSGRTATNSPLHF. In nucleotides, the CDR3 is TGTGCCAGCAGTGGCCGGACAGCTACCAATTCACCCCTCCACTTT.

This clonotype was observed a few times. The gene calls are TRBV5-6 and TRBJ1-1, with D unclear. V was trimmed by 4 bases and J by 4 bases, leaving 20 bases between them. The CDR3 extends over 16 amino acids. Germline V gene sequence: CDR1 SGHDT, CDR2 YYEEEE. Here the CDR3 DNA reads TGTGCCAGCAGCGTCTCCCGGGGAACCTGGAGCACTGAAGCTTTCTTT. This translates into CASSVSRGTWSTEAFF.

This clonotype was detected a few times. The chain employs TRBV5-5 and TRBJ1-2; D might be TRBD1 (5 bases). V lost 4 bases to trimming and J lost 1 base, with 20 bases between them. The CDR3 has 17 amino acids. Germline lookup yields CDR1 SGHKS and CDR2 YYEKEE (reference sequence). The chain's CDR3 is CASSLNGGDLDNYGYTF. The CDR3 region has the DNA TGTGCCAGCAGCCTCAACGGGGGGGATCTAGATAACTATGGCTACACCTTC.